This TCR beta chain originates from a study of blood T cells in healthy people across ages. This CDR3 has 16 residues. Per germline, CDR1 SGHTA and CDR2 FQGTGA. A J-beta primer mix and a sample-barcoded 5' primer were used in a second PCR of about 7 to 12 cycles. MiXCR was run by TCRdb on the 5' RACE reads, yielding one entry per CDR3 protein. This table has some 670,000 distinct CDR3 sequences, over 40% appearing once. This chain connects TRBV7-3 to TRBJ2-1; D is possibly TRBD2 (6 bases). With the DNA end fitting TRBJ2-7 better, the J assignment may be wrong. This clonotype originated in an elderly woman in good health. The sample consisted of blood. CDR3 sequence reads: CASSLASGSSYNEQYF. In DNA, the CDR3 is TGTGCCAGCAGTCTAGCGTCCGGCAGCTCCTACAATGAGCAGTACTTC.